Following are 5 T cell receptor beta chains from one sample sequenced in a study of cytomegalovirus exposure and HLA in healthy donors. Researchers ran the PCR with 60 Vbeta and 13 Jbeta primers. Using immunoSEQ multiplex PCR, the repertoire was profiled, and TCRdb retains in-frame clones only, with some absent. The data contain about 130,000 clones, 85% of them seen just once; the ten biggest clones take up approximately 6.7%. The specimen sequenced was PBMCs. The receptor source for this set is a woman younger than 45 in good health and CMV-seropositive.

This clone was picked up a small number of times. The chain combines TRBV28 with TRBJ1-3; a possible D gene is TRBD1 (5 bases). The V end was cut by 7 bases, the J end by 4 bases, with 11 bases between. Germline CDR1 is MDHEN and CDR2 is SYDVKM. This CDR3 spans 13 amino acids. The CDR3 DNA reads as TGTGCCAGCAAGGGAACAGGCGGAAACACCATATATTTT. Its translation: CASKGTGGNTIYF.

The V gene is TRBV14, the J gene TRBJ2-5, with 8 bases identical to TRBD1. The V and J ends lost 1 base and 4 bases, in that order; junction bases with no gene match: 8. CDR1 is SGHDN, CDR2 FVKESK, per germline. This CDR3 is built from 16 residues. This CDR3 is CASSQVQGVLLETQYF. In DNA form, the CDR3 reads TGTGCCAGCAGCCAAGTACAGGGGGTACTCCTAGAGACCCAGTACTTC. The full variable domain, rest sourced from reference TRBV14 and TRBJ2-5, is EAGVTQFPSHSVIEKGQTVTLRCDPISGHDNLYWYRRVMGKEIKFLLHFVKESKQDESGMPNNRFLAERTGGTYSTLKVQPAELEDSGVYFCASSQVQGVLLETQYFGPGTRLLVL.

The chain carries TRBV19 and TRBJ2-1; D is possibly TRBD1 (6 bases). V gave up 1 base and J gave up 12 bases, with 16 bases separating them. CDR3 length: 14 amino acids. Germline assignment: CDR1 LNHDA and CDR2 SQIVND (reference sequence). The CDR3 bases are TGTGCCAGTAGTATAGGGGGGCTCCTTCTTGGGCAGTTCTTC. Translation: CASSIGGLLLGQFF.

A single count supports this clone. The chain links TRBV15 to TRBJ1-1; D uncertain. The V end lost 3 bases, the J end lost 0 bases, and 5 bases lay between the germline ends. The CDR3 loop spans 13 amino acids. Germline CDR1 LNHNV, CDR2 YYDKDF (reference sequence). CDR3 sequence reads: CATSSAVNTEAFF. The CDR3 DNA is TGTGCCACCAGCAGTGCAGTGAACACTGAAGCTTTCTTT. Using reference TRBV15 and TRBJ1-1 for the parts outside the CDR3, the full variable domain is DAMVIQNPRYQVTQFGKPVTLSCSQTLNHNVMYWYQQKSSQAPKLLFHYYDKDFNNEADTPDNFQSRRPNTSFCFLDIRSPGLGDTAMYLCATSSAVNTEAFFGQGTRLTVV.

This chain connects TRBV6-5 to TRBJ1-1, with TRBD1 as a possible D gene (5 bases). Per germline, CDR1 MNHEY and CDR2 SVGAGI. The CDR3 covers 14 residues. Trimming pared 7 bases from V and 1 base from J, leaving 13 bases between. The chain's CDR3 is CASTPTGGNTEAFF. The CDR3 DNA is TGTGCCAGCACTCCTACGGGGGGGAACACTGAAGCTTTCTTT.